This T cell receptor beta chain was profiled in a study of cytomegalovirus exposure and HLA in healthy donors. On the study more broadly: Some 77 million unique TCRs from HLA-typed donors were held in an early release of data. Overall study results and limits: Presence/absence analyses assumed roughly uniform sequencing depth across donors. Later analysis associated a missense DCLRE1C variant with TCR beta V- and J-gene trimming.

Points on this clone: The antigen remains undetermined.

This CDR3 contains 15 residues. Germline V lookup: CDR1 MDHEN, CDR2 SYDVKM. Trimming at V came to 6 bases and at J to 7 bases, leaving 15 bases not matched to a gene. The PCR was carried out with 60 Vbeta primers and 13 Jbeta primers. Profiling relied on immunoSEQ multiplex PCR, and the TCRdb table lists in-frame clones only, not all of them. Counted here are around 140,000 clones, almost 85% occurring once; the ten biggest clones make up under 10%. The TCR sequence derives from a woman aged 55 to 70 in good health and CMV-seropositive. Material for sequencing was PBMCs. The chain combines TRBV28 with TRBJ2-7, with 7 positions matching TRBD2. CDR3: CASSPGGRVSKEQYF. DNA of the CDR3: TGTGCCAGCAGCCCCGGTGGGAGGGTAAGTAAGGAGCAGTACTTC.